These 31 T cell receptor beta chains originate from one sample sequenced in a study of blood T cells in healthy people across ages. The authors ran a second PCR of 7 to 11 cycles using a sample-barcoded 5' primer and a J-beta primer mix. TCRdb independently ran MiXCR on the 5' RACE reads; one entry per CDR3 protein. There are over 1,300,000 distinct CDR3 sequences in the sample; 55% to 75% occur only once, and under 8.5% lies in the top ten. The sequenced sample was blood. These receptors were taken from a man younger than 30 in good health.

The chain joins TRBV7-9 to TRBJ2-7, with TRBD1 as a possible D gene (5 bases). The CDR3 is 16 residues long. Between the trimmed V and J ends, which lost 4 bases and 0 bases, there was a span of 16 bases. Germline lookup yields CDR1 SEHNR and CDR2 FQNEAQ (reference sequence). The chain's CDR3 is CASSSRLDKASYEQYF. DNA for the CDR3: TGTGCCAGCAGCTCCCGGTTGGACAAAGCCTCCTACGAGCAGTACTTC.

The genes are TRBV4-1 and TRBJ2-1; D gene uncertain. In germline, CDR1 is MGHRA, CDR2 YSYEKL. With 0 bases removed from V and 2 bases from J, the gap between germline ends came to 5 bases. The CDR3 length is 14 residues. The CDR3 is CASSQDPAYNEQFF. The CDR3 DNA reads TGCGCCAGCAGCCAAGACCCTGCCTACAATGAGCAGTTCTTC.

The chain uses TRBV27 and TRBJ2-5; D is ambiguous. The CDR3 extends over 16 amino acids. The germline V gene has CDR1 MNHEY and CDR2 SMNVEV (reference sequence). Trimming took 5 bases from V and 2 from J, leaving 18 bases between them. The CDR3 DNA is TGTGCCAGCAGTCCGAGTTGGGCAGGAACGCAAGAGACCCAGTACTTC. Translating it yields CASSPSWAGTQETQYF.

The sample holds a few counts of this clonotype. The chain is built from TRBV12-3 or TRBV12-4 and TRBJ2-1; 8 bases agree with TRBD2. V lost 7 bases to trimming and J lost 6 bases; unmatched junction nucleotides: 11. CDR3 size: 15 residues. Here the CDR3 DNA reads TGTGCCAGCAATCAGCGGGAGCCCGCTTCCAATGAGCAGTTCTTC. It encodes CASNQREPASNEQFF.

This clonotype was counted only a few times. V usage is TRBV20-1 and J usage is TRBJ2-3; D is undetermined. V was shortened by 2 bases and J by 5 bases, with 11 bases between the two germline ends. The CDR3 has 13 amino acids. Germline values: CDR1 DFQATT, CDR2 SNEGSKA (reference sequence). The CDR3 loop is CSARIRQLDTQYF. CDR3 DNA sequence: TGCAGTGCTAGAATTAGGCAACTAGATACGCAGTATTTT.

CDR3 nucleotides: TGCAGTGTCCCGGGGCCCGACGAGCAGTACTTC. It specifies CSVPGPDEQYF. This chain joins TRBV20-1 and TRBJ2-7; D tentatively fits TRBD1 or TRBD2 (5 bases each). There are 11 residues in the CDR3. V was shortened by 7 bases and J by 5 bases, with 12 bases between the two germline ends. Germline V CDR1 and CDR2: DFQATT, SNEGSKA (reference sequence).

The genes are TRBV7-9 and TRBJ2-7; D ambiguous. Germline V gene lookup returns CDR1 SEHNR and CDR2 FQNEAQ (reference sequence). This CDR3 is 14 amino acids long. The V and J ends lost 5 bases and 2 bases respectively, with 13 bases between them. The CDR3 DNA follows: TGTGCCAGCAGCGGCAAGACGGATGCCTACGAGCAGTACTTC. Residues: CASSGKTDAYEQYF.

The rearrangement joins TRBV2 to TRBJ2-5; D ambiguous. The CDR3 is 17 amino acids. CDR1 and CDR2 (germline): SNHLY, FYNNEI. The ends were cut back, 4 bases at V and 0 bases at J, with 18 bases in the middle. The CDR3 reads CASSGTAELLNQETQYF. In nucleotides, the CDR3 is TGTGCCAGCAGTGGCACAGCTGAATTGCTTAACCAAGAGACCCAGTACTTC.

CDR3 region: CASSQEGGRGRLTEAFF. CDR3 bases: TGCGCCAGCAGCCAAGAAGGTGGCAGGGGGCGTCTCACTGAAGCTTTCTTT. The chain is built from TRBV4-1 and TRBJ1-1; TRBD1 matches at 8 bases. The CDR3 loop spans 17 amino acids. The trim removed 0 bases at V and 4 bases at J, leaving 10 bases unmatched. Germline V gene sequence: CDR1 MGHRA, CDR2 YSYEKL.

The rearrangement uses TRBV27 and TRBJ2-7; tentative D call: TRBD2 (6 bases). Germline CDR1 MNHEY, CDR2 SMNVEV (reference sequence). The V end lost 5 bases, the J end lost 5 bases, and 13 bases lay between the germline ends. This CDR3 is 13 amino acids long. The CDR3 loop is CASSGGLYNEQYF. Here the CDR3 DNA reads TGTGCCAGCAGTGGGGGACTTTATAACGAGCAGTACTTC.

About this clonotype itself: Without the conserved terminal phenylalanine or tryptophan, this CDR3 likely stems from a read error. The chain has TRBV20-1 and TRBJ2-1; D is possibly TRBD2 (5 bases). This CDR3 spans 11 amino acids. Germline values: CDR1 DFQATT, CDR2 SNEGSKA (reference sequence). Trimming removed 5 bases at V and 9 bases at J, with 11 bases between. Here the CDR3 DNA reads TGCAGTGCTGGTAGCGTGGGTGAGCAGTTCTCC. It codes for CSAGSVGEQFS.

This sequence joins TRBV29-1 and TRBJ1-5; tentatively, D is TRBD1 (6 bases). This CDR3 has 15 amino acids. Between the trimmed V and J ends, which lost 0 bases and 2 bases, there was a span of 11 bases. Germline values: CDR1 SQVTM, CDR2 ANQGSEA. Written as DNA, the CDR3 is TGCAGCGTTGAAGACACAGGGTACGGCAATCAGCCCCAGCATTTT. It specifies CSVEDTGYGNQPQHF.

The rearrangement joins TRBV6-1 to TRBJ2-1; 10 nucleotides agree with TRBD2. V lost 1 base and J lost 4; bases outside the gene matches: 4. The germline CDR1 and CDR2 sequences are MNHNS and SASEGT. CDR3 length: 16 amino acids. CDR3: CASSEVDSGRYNEQFF. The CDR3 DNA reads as TGTGCCAGCAGTGAAGTGGATAGCGGGAGGTACAATGAGCAGTTCTTC.

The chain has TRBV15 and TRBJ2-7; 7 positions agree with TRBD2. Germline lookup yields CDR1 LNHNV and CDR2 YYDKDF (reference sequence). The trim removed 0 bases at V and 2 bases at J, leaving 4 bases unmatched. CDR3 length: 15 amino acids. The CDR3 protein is CATSRELGTTYEQYF. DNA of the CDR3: TGTGCCACCAGCAGAGAACTAGGGACTACCTACGAGCAGTACTTC.

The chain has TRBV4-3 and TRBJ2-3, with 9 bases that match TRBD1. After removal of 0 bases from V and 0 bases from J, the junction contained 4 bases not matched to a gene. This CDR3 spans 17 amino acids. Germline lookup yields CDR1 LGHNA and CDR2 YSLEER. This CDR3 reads CASSQERGTGSTDTQYF. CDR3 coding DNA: TGCGCCAGCAGCCAAGAGCGGGGGACAGGGAGCACAGATACGCAGTATTTT.

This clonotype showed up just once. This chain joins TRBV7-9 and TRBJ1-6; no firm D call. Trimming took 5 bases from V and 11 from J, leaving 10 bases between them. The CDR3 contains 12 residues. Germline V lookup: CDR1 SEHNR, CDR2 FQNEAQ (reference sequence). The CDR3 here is CASSQGPTPLHF. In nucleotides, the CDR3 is TGTGCCAGCAGCCAAGGACCCACACCCCTCCACTTT.

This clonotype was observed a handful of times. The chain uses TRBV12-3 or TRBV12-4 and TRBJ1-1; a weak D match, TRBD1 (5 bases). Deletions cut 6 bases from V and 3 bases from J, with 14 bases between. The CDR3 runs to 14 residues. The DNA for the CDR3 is TGTGCCAGCAGCCCCCTGGGGGGTCACACTGAAGCTTTCTTT. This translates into CASSPLGGHTEAFF.

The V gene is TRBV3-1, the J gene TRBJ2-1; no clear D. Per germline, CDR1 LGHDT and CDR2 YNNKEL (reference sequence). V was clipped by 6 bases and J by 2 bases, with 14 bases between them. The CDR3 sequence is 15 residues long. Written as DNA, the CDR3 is TGTGCCAGCAGGAAAGACTCCAGAGCCTACAATGAGCAGTTCTTC. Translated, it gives CASRKDSRAYNEQFF.

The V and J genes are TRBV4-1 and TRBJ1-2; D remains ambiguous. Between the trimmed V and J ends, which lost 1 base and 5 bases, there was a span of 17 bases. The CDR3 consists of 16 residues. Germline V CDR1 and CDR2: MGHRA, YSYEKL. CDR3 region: CASSQVGSPPSYGYTF. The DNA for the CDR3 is TGCGCCAGCAGCCAAGTTGGGTCACCTCCGTCGTATGGCTACACCTTC.

This CDR3 reads CASELGNEQFF. CDR3 DNA sequence: TGTGCCAGCGAATTAGGCAATGAGCAGTTCTTC. The J gene is TRBJ2-1, the V gene TRBV2; D ambiguous. The CDR3 runs 11 residues. The V gene's germline CDR1 is SNHLY and CDR2 FYNNEI. Trimming removed 8 bases at V and 6 bases at J, with 8 bases between.

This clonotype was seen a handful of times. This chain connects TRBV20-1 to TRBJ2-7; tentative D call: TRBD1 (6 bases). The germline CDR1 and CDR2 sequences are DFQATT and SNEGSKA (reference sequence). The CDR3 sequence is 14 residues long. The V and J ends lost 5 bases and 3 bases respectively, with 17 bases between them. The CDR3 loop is CSASRTGMVYEQYF. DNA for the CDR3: TGCAGTGCTTCCCGCACAGGGATGGTCTACGAGCAGTACTTC.

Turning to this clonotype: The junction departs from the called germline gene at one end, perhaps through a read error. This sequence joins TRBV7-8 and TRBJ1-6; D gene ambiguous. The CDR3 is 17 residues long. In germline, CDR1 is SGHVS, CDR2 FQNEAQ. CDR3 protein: CASSSTTDPSYNSPLHF. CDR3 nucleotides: TGTGCCAGCAGCTCAACAACAGACCCCTCCTATAATTCGCCCCTCCACTTT.

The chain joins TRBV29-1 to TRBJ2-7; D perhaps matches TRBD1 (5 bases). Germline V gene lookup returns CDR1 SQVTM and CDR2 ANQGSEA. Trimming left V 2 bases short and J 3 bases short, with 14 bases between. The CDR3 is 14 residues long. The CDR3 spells CSVEPQGKNYEQYF. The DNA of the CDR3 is TGCAGCGTTGAACCCCAGGGAAAGAACTACGAGCAGTACTTC.

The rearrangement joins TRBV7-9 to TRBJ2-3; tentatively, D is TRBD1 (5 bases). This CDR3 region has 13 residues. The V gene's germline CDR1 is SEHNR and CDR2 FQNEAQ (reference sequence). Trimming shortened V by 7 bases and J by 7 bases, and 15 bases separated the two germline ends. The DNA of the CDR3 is TGTGCCAGCACATCCCCAGACAGTTATACGCAGTATTTT. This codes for CASTSPDSYTQYF.

CDR3 protein: CASSPTLGRVKNEQYF. In DNA, the CDR3 is TGTGCCAGCAGCCCAACCCTTGGCAGGGTGAAGAACGAGCAGTACTTC. The chain joins TRBV7-8 to TRBJ2-5; D is possibly TRBD1 (5 bases). The tail of the sequence fits TRBJ2-7 better, so the J call may be wrong. Germline assignment: CDR1 SGHVS and CDR2 FQNEAQ. There are 16 residues in the CDR3.

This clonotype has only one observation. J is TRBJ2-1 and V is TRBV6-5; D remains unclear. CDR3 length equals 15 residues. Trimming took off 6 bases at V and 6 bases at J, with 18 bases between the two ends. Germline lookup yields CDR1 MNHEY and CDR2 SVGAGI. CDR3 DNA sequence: TGTGCCAGCAGCCGGACCGCAACGGGTTTCAATGAGCAGTTCTTC. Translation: CASSRTATGFNEQFF.

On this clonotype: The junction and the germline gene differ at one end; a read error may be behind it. The CDR3 coding sequence is TGTGCCAGCAGCTACACTCCGCTGGAGGCAGAGACGCAGTATTTT. Translating it yields CASSYTPLEAETQYF. The V and J genes are TRBV7-9 and TRBJ2-3, with D possibly being TRBD2 (5 bases). Germline CDR1 reads SEHNR; CDR2 reads FQNEAQ (reference sequence). CDR3 size: 15 residues.

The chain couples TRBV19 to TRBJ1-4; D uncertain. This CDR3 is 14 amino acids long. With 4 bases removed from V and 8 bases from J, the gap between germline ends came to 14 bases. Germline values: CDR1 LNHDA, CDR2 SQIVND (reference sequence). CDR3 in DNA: TGTGCCAGTAGTACTACGGGCAGCTACGAAAAACTGTTTTTT. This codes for CASSTTGSYEKLFF.

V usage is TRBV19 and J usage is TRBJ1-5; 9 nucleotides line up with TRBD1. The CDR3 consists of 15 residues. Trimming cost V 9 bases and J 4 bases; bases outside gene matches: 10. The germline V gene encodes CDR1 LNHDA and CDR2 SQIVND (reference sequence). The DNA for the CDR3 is TGTGCCAGCAACCTTGACAGGGGGGGTAATCAGCCCCAGCATTTT. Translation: CASNLDRGGNQPQHF.

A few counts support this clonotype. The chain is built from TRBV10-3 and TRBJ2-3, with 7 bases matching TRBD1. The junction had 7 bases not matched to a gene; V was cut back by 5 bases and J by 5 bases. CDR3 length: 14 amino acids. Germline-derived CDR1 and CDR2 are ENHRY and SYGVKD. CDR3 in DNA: TGTGCCATCAGTACCGGGACAGTCAGAGATACGCAGTATTTT. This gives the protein CAISTGTVRDTQYF.

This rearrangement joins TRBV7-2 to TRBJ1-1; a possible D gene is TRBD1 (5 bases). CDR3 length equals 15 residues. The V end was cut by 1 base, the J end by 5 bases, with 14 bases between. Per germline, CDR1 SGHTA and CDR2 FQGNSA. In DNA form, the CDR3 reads TGTGCCAGCAGCTTAGGGCCAGGGAAAACTACTGAAGCTTTCTTT. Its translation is CASSLGPGKTTEAFF.